These 31 T cell receptor beta chains came from one sample sequenced in a study of glioma-infiltrating T cells. TCR alpha and beta CDR3 regions were amplified from RNA using iRepertoire nested multiplex PCR. TCRdb processed the multiplex PCR reads anew with MiXCR; each CDR3 protein has one entry. The table lists approximately 190,000 distinct CDR3 sequences, over 30% of them singletons. What was sequenced was glioma tissue, nonneoplastic brain tissue, or PBMCs (not recorded which). The receptors shown here come from a human donor with low-grade glioma or glioblastoma, undergoing nonglioma brain surgery, or in good health (not recorded which).

As concerns this clonotype: This may arise from a read error, as a much more abundant clone is one base away. This chain joins TRBV4-1 and TRBJ2-7, with no clear D. The CDR3 is 15 residues long. V dropped 3 bases and J dropped 3 bases, with 15 bases sitting between them. Germline lookup yields CDR1 MGHRA and CDR2 YSYEKL. CDR3 sequence (DNA): TGCGCCAGCAGCCAGATCCTAGGCGCTTACTACGAGCAGTACTTC. Encoded protein: CASSQILGAYYEQYF.

At least ten counts were recorded for this clonotype. The chain links TRBV28 to TRBJ1-5, with D uncertain. V was trimmed by 1 base and J by 3 bases, leaving 1 base between them. Germline V gene lookup returns CDR1 MDHEN and CDR2 SYDVKM. The CDR3 contains 12 residues. The DNA for the CDR3 is TGTGCCAGCAGTTTATTCAATCAGCCCCAGCATTTT. It yields the protein CASSLFNQPQHF.

This chain's CDR3 is CASLPPREGSGYTF. The CDR3 nucleotides read TGTGCCAGCTTACCCCCCAGGGAGGGCTCTGGCTACACCTTC. The chain uses TRBV18 and TRBJ1-2; D is perhaps TRBD1 (5 bases). The ends were cut back, 7 bases at V and 7 bases at J, with 19 bases in the middle. CDR1 is KGHSH and CDR2 is LQKENI in the germline V gene. The CDR3 runs to 14 residues.

The rearrangement joins TRBV12-3 or TRBV12-4 to TRBJ2-7; 8 bases are shared with TRBD2. The length of the CDR3 is 15 residues. V trimming: 6 bases; J trimming: 5 bases; junction bases outside the gene matches: 12. This chain's CDR3 is CASSPRERESHEQYF. CDR3 in DNA: TGTGCCAGCAGCCCCCGGGAGCGGGAGTCCCACGAGCAGTACTTC.

A remark on this clonotype: This may come from a read error, since a much larger clone is one base off. The chain carries TRBV7-6 and TRBJ2-5, with D possibly being TRBD2 (6 bases). Germline CDR1 is SGHVS and CDR2 is FNYEAQ. There are 15 residues in the CDR3. CDR3: CASSRSGRSQEAQYF. The CDR3 DNA is TGTGCCAGCAGCCGCTCGGGGAGGTCCCAAGAGGCCCAGTACTTC.

This clonotype came up a few times. V gene TRBV5-1 combines with J gene TRBJ2-4; D is tentatively TRBD1 or TRBD2 (5 bases each). The CDR3 has 16 amino acids. The germline V and J ends were trimmed by 4 bases and 6 bases, with 20 bases remaining between them. The germline CDR1 and CDR2 sequences are SGHRS and YFSETQ. The CDR3 DNA reads TGCGCCAGCAGCCTAGCCGGGACCCCGTACGGAAACATTCAGTACTTC. Translation: CASSLAGTPYGNIQYF.

The rearrangement joins TRBV5-1 to TRBJ2-7; D not certain. With 1 base removed from V and 2 bases from J, the gap between germline ends came to 10 bases. The germline gives CDR1 SGHRS, CDR2 YFSETQ. The CDR3 runs 14 residues. CDR3 in amino acids: CASSLLPVTYEQYF. The CDR3, as DNA: TGCGCCAGCAGCTTGCTACCGGTTACCTACGAGCAGTACTTC.

The CDR3 region is CASSDLGGNAEAFF. The CDR3 nucleotides read TGTGCCAGCAGTGATTTGGGAGGCAACGCTGAAGCTTTCTTT. The chain employs TRBV25-1 and TRBJ1-1, with no clear D. Germline assignment: CDR1 MGHDK and CDR2 SYGVNS. V lost 3 bases and J 6 bases, leaving 14 bases between the germline ends. The CDR3 totals 14 residues. The variable domain in full, with the rest retrieved from reference TRBV25-1 and TRBJ1-1, is EADIYQTPRYLVIGTGKKITLECSQTMGHDKMYWYQQDPGMELHLIHYSYGVNSTEKGDLSSESTVSRIRTEHFPLTLESARPSHTSQYLCASSDLGGNAEAFFGQGTRLTVV.

This clonotype was seen more than once but under ten times. The gene calls are TRBV4-1 and TRBJ2-5; 8 nucleotides align to TRBD2. Germline CDR1 is MGHRA and CDR2 is YSYEKL. V lost 0 bases and J lost 5; bases outside the gene matches: 11. The CDR3 runs 17 residues. CDR3 protein: CASSQEGLAGRMETQYF. As DNA, the CDR3 is TGCGCCAGCAGCCAAGAGGGGCTAGCGGGTCGGATGGAGACCCAGTACTTC.

This clonotype was seen many times. The V and J genes are TRBV5-4 and TRBJ2-3; possibly TRBD2 for D (5 bases). This CDR3 region has 17 residues. V shed 3 bases and J shed 1 base, with 18 bases lying between them. Germline CDR1 and CDR2: SGHNT and YYREEE (reference sequence). The CDR3 sequence is CASSSLTSRGGTDTQYF. The CDR3 DNA reads as TGTGCCAGCAGCTCATTGACATCCCGGGGTGGCACAGATACGCAGTATTTT.

This clonotype was seen repeatedly, ten times or more. The chain couples TRBV3-1 to TRBJ1-2; D possibly corresponds to TRBD1 (5 bases). Trimming pared 4 bases from V and 5 bases from J, leaving 14 bases between. Germline CDR1 is LGHDT and CDR2 is YNNKEL (reference sequence). The CDR3 contains 14 residues. In DNA form, the CDR3 reads TGTGCCAGCAGCCCAAGTAAGGGGAGGTATGGCTACACCTTC. Its protein product is CASSPSKGRYGYTF.

Many counts were recorded for this clonotype. This sequence joins TRBV9 and TRBJ2-7; D is possibly TRBD2 (5 bases). CDR3 length: 12 residues. Germline V gene lookup returns CDR1 SGDLS and CDR2 YYNGEE. The V and J ends lost 4 bases and 4 bases respectively, with 9 bases between them. CDR3 protein: CASSPRGYEQYF. Here the CDR3 DNA reads TGTGCCAGCAGCCCGCGAGGGTACGAGCAGTACTTC.

V usage is TRBV4-1 and J usage is TRBJ2-2; the D gene is possibly TRBD2 (6 bases). Germline V gene data show CDR1 as MGHRA and CDR2 as YSYEKL. CDR3 length: 17 residues. V lost 6 bases and J lost 2, with 19 bases in between. The CDR3 reads CASRHPRERRNTGELFF. The CDR3 nucleotides read TGCGCCAGCAGACACCCTCGGGAGCGGCGAAACACCGGGGAGCTGTTTTTT.

A word on this clonotype: A read error may account for a junction end that differs from germline. CDR3 in DNA: TGTGCCACACGACCAAGTTTGGGCCAAGGCTACGACTTC. Translating gives CATRPSLGQGYDF. The chain has TRBV27 and TRBJ1-2; D is unclear. Germline assignment: CDR1 MNHEY and CDR2 SMNVEV (reference sequence). This CDR3 is 13 amino acids long.

Many counts were recorded for this clonotype. The chain employs TRBV7-2 and TRBJ2-7; 7 bases line up with TRBD2. J lost 5 bases, V lost 5 bases, and 9 bases had no gene match. The CDR3 has 14 amino acids. Per the germline V gene, CDR1 is SGHTA and CDR2 is FQGNSA. CDR3 loop: CASSPNSGPDEQYF. As DNA, the CDR3 is TGTGCCAGCAGCCCCAATAGCGGGCCGGACGAGCAGTACTTC.

The chain couples TRBV4-1 to TRBJ2-7; 9 nucleotides match TRBD2. This CDR3 comprises 15 residues. V shed 2 bases, J shed 2 bases, and the junction held 4 bases outside the gene matches. CDR1 is MGHRA, CDR2 YSYEKL, per germline. The CDR3, as DNA: TGCGCCAGCAGCCAAAGACTAGCGGCCACCTACGAGCAGTACTTC. It codes for CASSQRLAATYEQYF.

This clonotype was recorded many times. The CDR3 DNA is TGTGCCACCAGCAGAGATCTAGGGGGCGCGGGCACTGAAGCTTTCTTT. This sequence encodes CATSRDLGGAGTEAFF. The chain joins TRBV15 to TRBJ1-1; 7 positions agree with TRBD1. CDR3 size: 16 residues. Germline V CDR1 and CDR2: LNHNV, YYDKDF (reference sequence). The V and J ends lost 0 bases and 4 bases, in that order; junction bases with no gene match: 8.

The chain links TRBV5-4 to TRBJ2-5, with D possibly being TRBD2 (7 bases). Germline V gives CDR1 SGHNT, CDR2 YYREEE (reference sequence). This CDR3 is built from 14 residues. Trimming removed 5 bases at V and 1 base at J, with 12 bases between. In nucleotides, the CDR3 is TGTGCCAGCAGGGAGGGGGGGTCCCAAGAGACCCAGTACTTC. This codes for CASREGGSQETQYF.

Comments on this clonotype: The junction departs from germline at one end; a sequencing error may be responsible. The V call is TRBV20-1, the J call TRBJ1-1, with D possibly TRBD1 on 6 matching bases. The V gene's germline CDR1 is DFQATT and CDR2 SNEGSKA (reference sequence). This CDR3 spans 14 amino acids. CDR3 sequence reads: CSVRAPGRDTVAFF. As DNA, the CDR3 is TGCAGTGTTAGAGCTCCTGGGCGGGACACTGTAGCTTTCTTT.

This clonotype was found many times. V and J are TRBV7-9 and TRBJ2-7; TRBD2 matches at 13 bases. Germline V gives CDR1 SEHNR, CDR2 FQNEAQ (reference sequence). Trimming removed 1 base from V and 5 bases from J; junction bases left unmatched: 11. The CDR3 runs 18 residues. CDR3 bases: TGTGCCAGCAGCTTAGGGATCGGGGAGACTAGCGGGAGGAACGAGCAGTACTTC. Its protein product is CASSLGIGETSGRNEQYF.

A single count supports this clonotype. A clone one base away is much larger, so this may be a read error. The rearrangement joins TRBV28 to TRBJ2-1; 12 bases match TRBD2. This CDR3 contains 16 residues. In germline, CDR1 is MDHEN, CDR2 SYDVKM. The CDR3 DNA follows: TGTGCCGGCAGTGCCCTAGCGGGGGGGGATCGTGATGAGCAGTTCTTC. This sequence encodes CAGSALAGGDRDEQFF. The full variable domain, in which reference TRBV28 and TRBJ2-1 provide the parts outside the CDR3, is DVKVTQSSRYLVKRTGEKVFLECVQDMDHENMFWYRQDPGLGLRLIYFSYDVKMKEKGDIPEGYSVSREKKERFSLILESASTNQTSMYLCAGSALAGGDRDEQFFGPGTRLTVL.

This clonotype was observed at least ten times. In DNA form, the CDR3 reads TGTGCCAGCAGAGATCTACGCGAGCAGTACTTC. It translates to CASRDLREQYF. J is TRBJ2-7 and V is TRBV6-2 or TRBV6-3; D remains unclear. V was pared by 6 bases and J by 6 bases, with 9 bases between. Germline assignment: CDR1 MNHEY and CDR2 SVGEGT. CDR3 size: 11 residues.

This clonotype was seen a handful of times. The J gene is TRBJ1-2, the V gene TRBV11-2; D remains ambiguous. The ends were cut back, 1 base at V and 4 bases at J, with 13 bases in the middle. The CDR3 extends over 15 amino acids. Germline assignment: CDR1 SGHAT and CDR2 FQNNGV. CDR3 region: CASSLVDGAVYGYTF. The CDR3 DNA is TGTGCCAGCAGCTTAGTCGACGGAGCCGTCTATGGCTACACCTTC.

Many counts were recorded for this clonotype. The chain employs TRBV20-1 and TRBJ1-6; no clear D gene. This CDR3 is 13 amino acids long. Per germline, CDR1 DFQATT and CDR2 SNEGSKA (reference sequence). V lost 3 bases and J 5 bases, leaving 8 bases between the germline ends. The CDR3 reads CSARGPNNSPLHF. The CDR3 DNA follows: TGCAGTGCTAGGGGCCCGAATAATTCACCCCTCCACTTT.

This clonotype has ten or more counts. V gene TRBV7-3 combines with J gene TRBJ2-3; D call uncertain. Trimming left V 5 bases short and J 5 bases short, with 14 bases between. Germline V gene sequence: CDR1 SGHTA, CDR2 FQGTGA. The CDR3 spans 14 residues. The CDR3 sequence: CASSQLGPEDTQYF. The CDR3 coding sequence is TGTGCCAGCAGCCAGCTCGGGCCGGAAGATACGCAGTATTTT.

For this clonotype: One end of the junction is discordant with germline, which a read error may explain. This CDR3 reads CATSDGQGAPQTQYF. The DNA for the CDR3 is TGTGCCACCAGTGATGGACAGGGGGCGCCGCAGACCCAGTACTTC. This chain uses TRBV2 with TRBJ2-5, with 11 bases matching TRBD1. The germline V gene encodes CDR1 SNHLY and CDR2 FYNNEI. CDR3 length equals 15 residues. Filled out from reference TRBV2 and TRBJ2-5, the complete variable domain reads EPEVTQTPSHQVTQMGQEVILRCVPISNHLYFYWYRQILGQKVEFLVSFYNNEISEKSEIFDDQFSVERPDGSNFTLKIRSTKLEDSAMYFCATSDGQGAPQTQYFGPGTRLLVL.

Worth noting for this clonotype: Possible read error: a much larger clone is one base away. The V gene is TRBV2, the J gene TRBJ1-5; perhaps TRBD1 as D (5 bases). CDR3 length: 14 residues. Germline CDR1 SNHLY, CDR2 FYNNEI. CDR3 nucleotide sequence: TGTGCCAGCAGTGAGAGAGGGGTACCTGGCCCCCAGCTTTTT. It translates to CASSERGVPGPQLF.

This clonotype occurred many times. The chain recombines TRBV27 with TRBJ2-5; D is uncertain. The CDR3 is made up of 14 amino acids. Germline-derived CDR1 and CDR2 are MNHEY and SMNVEV (reference sequence). V was clipped by 5 bases and J by 1 base, with 11 bases between them. The CDR3 protein is CASSPTYAQETQYF. DNA of the CDR3: TGTGCCAGCAGTCCGACCTATGCCCAAGAGACCCAGTACTTC.

This clonotype was observed many times. V usage is TRBV6-1 and J usage is TRBJ2-5; possibly TRBD2 for D (6 bases). Germline V CDR1 and CDR2: MNHNS, SASEGT. The CDR3 extends over 14 amino acids. V was trimmed by 6 bases and J by 9 bases, leaving 20 bases between them. The CDR3 reads CASRPVPGEFSQYF. The CDR3 DNA reads as TGTGCCAGCAGACCGGTCCCGGGGGAATTTTCCCAGTACTTC.

This clonotype was counted at least ten times. A junction boundary mismatches the germline segment, possibly from a read error. J is TRBJ1-1 and V is TRBV7-2; possibly TRBD1 for D (5 bases). The CDR3 covers 13 residues. The germline V gene has CDR1 SGHTA and CDR2 FQGNSA. CDR3 DNA: TGTGCCAGCAGCTTAGGGGGGAGGACTGGAGCTTTCTTT. Translation gives CASSLGGRTGAFF.

A remark on this clonotype: This clone may be a read error of a much larger clone one base away. The chain uses TRBV27 and TRBJ2-1; the match to TRBD1 covers 8 bases. Germline V lookup: CDR1 MNHEY, CDR2 SMNVEV (reference sequence). After removal of 8 bases from V and 11 bases from J, the junction contained 14 bases not matched to a gene. The CDR3 is made up of 14 amino acids. The CDR3 DNA reads TGTGCCAGCCACCCCTTAGTGGGGACAGGACAGCAGTTCTTC. Its translation is CASHPLVGTGQQFF.